This TCR beta chain is from a study of shared clonotypes between healthy human individuals. CDR3 size: 11 residues. V was clipped by 7 bases and J by 10 bases; unmatched bases: 6. The germline CDR1 and CDR2 sequences are MNHEY and SVGAGI. Method: immunoSEQ multiplex PCR; TCRdb's copy keeps in-frame clones and lacks some. The sample yields 2 million to 2.5 million clones, about 94% seen once. Material for sequencing was naive CD4+ T cells sorted from blood. Subset denoted: CD45RA+ positively selected. This rearrangement joins TRBV6-5 to TRBJ1-1, with 7 nucleotides matching TRBD1. This receptor was obtained from a man aged 18 to 30 in good health. The CDR3 sequence is CASKWTGSAFF. CDR3 coding DNA: TGTGCCAGCAAATGGACAGGCTCAGCTTTCTTT.